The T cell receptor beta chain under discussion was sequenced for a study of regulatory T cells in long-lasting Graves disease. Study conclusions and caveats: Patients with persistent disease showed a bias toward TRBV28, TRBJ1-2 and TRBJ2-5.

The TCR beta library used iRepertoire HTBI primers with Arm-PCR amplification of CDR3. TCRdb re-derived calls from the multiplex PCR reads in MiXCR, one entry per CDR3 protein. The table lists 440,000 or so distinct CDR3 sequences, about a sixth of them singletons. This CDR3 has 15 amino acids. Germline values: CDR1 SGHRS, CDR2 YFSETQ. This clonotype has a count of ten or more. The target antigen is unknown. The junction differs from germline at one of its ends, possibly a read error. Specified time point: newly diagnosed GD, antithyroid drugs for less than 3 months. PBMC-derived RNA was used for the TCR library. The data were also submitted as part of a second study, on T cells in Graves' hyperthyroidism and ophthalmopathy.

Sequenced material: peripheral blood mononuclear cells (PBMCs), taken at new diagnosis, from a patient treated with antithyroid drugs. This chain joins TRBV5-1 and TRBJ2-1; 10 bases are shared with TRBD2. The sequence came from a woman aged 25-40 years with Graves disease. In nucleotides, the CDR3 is TGTGCCAGCAGCTCGGGTCTAGCGGGGGCCAATGAGCAGTTCTTC. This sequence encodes CASSSGLAGANEQFF.